The TCR beta chain under discussion was sequenced for a study of T-cell reconstitution after alpha-beta-depleted transplantation in children. Germline V lookup: CDR1 SQVTM, CDR2 ANQGSEA. V lost 3 bases to trimming and J lost 6 bases, with 10 bases between them. The CDR3 runs 12 residues. Unique molecular identifiers featured in how the TCRbeta library was prepared. MiXCR, run by TCRdb on the PCR reads, gives a single entry per CDR3 protein. The sample has around 70,000 distinct CDR3 sequences, around 9.9% seen once. This clonotype was observed at least ten times. The antigen remains unidentified. Study-wide results and limits: Several hundred rapidly expanded clones from non-depleted graft cells reportedly supplied alpha-beta T cells about two months post-transplant. Some patients owed their high day-60 TCRbeta diversity to surviving recipient T cells and thymic progenitors. T-cell counts and diversity were attributed mostly to newly produced T cells one year after transplant.

Material: PBMCs, obtained before TCRalphabeta/CD19-depleted stem cell transplant. This TCR was recovered from a boy aged 5 to 17 with acute myeloid leukemia, due to receive a stem cell transplant. The gene calls are TRBV29-1 and TRBJ2-3; D is perhaps TRBD1 (6 bases). The DNA for the CDR3 is TGCAGCGTTGAGGGGGCTTCGGATACGCAGTATTTT. This encodes CSVEGASDTQYF.